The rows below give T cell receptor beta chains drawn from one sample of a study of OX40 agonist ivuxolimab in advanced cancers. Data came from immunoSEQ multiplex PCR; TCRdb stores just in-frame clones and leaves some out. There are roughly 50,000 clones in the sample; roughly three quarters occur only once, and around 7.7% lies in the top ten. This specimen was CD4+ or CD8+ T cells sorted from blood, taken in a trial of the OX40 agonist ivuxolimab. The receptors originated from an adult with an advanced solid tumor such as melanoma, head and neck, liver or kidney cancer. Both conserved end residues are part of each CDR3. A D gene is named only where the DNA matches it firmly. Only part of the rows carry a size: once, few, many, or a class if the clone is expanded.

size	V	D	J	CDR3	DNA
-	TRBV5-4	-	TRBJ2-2	CASSPSGAAANTGELFF	TGTGCCAGCAGCCCCTCCGGAGCCGCCGCGAACACCGGGGAGCTGTTTTTT
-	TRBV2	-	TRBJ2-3	CASSGRAGTDTQYF	TGTGCCAGCAGTGGGAGGGCGGGCACAGATACGCAGTATTTT
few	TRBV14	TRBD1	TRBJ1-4	CASSQLQGGSEKLFF	TGTGCCAGCAGCCAACTACAGGGGGGTAGTGAAAAACTGTTTTTT
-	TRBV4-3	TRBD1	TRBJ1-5	CASSRIRGSNQPQHF	TGCGCCAGCAGCCGGATCAGGGGGAGCAATCAGCCCCAGCATTTT
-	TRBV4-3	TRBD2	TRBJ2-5	CASSQDLGEGGETQYF	TGCGCCAGCAGCCAAGATCTAGGAGAGGGAGGGGAGACCCAGTACTTC
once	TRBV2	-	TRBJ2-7	CASSELARVNEQYF	TGTGCCAGCAGTGAATTAGCCAGGGTGAATGAGCAGTACTTC
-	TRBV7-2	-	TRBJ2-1	CASSLSLGVNNEQFF	TGTGCCAGCAGCTTATCGCTTGGGGTAAACAATGAGCAGTTCTTC
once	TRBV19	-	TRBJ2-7	CASSIQQGIGVYEQYF	TGTGCCAGTAGTATACAACAGGGTATTGGGGTCTACGAGCAGTACTTC
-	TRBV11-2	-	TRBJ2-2	CASSLDPSGELFF	TGTGCCAGCAGCTTAGATCCCTCCGGGGAGCTGTTTTTT
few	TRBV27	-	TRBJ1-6	CASSLVGNVNSPLHF	TGTGCCAGCAGTTTGGTAGGGAATGTGAATTCACCCCTCCACTTT
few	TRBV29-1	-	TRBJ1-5	CSVAGDSNQPQHF	TGCAGCGTTGCAGGGGATAGCAATCAGCCCCAGCATTTT
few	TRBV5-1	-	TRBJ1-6	CASSTQGNLDSPLHF	TGCGCCAGCAGCACACAGGGTAACCTGGATTCACCCCTCCACTTT
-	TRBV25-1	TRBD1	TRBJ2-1	CASSAHSGQGAHNEQFF	TGTGCCAGCAGTGCCCATTCGGGACAGGGGGCCCACAATGAGCAGTTCTTC
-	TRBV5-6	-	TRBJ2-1	CASSSRGGSYNEQFF	TGTGCCAGCAGCTCCCGGGGCGGTTCCTACAATGAGCAGTTCTTC
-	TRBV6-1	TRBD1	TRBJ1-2	CASSDRDRDGTYYGYTF	TGTGCCAGCAGTGACCGGGACAGAGACGGCACCTACTATGGCTACACCTTC
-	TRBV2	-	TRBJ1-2	CASSEDGYTF	TGTGCCAGCAGTGAAGATGGCTACACCTTC
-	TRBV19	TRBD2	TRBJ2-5	CASSMGTSGRAEEQYF	TGTGCCAGTAGTATGGGGACTAGCGGGAGGGCCGAGGAGCAGTACTTC
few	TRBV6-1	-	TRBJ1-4	CASSVFRGEKLFF	TGTGCCAGCAGCGTCTTTAGAGGTGAAAAACTGTTTTTT
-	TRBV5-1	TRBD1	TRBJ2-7	CASSGDRAEQYF	TGCGCCAGCAGCGGAGACAGGGCCGAGCAGTACTTC
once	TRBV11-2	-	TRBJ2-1	CASSSHGGSYNEQFF	TGTGCCAGCAGCTCCCATGGGGGGTCCTACAATGAGCAGTTCTTC
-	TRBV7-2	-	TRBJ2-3	CASSPSLRADTQYF	TGTGCCAGCAGCCCGTCGCTAAGGGCAGATACGCAGTATTTT
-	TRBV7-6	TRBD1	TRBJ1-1	CASSPGQGAIAFF	TGTGCCAGCAGCCCAGGACAGGGGGCGATCGCTTTCTTT
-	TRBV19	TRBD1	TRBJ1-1	CASSRLDRANTEAFF	TGTGCCAGTAGCCGACTGGACAGGGCGAACACTGAAGCTTTCTTT
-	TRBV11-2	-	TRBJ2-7	CASSSRDSAYEQYF	TGTGCCAGCAGCTCCCGGGACTCCGCCTACGAGCAGTACTTC
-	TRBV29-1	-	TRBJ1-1	CSVAPSVRMDTEAFF	TGCAGCGTTGCCCCGTCCGTAAGGATGGACACTGAAGCTTTCTTT
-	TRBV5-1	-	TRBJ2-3	CASSLGRGNTDTQYF	TGCGCCAGCAGCTTGGGTCGGGGTAACACAGATACGCAGTATTTT
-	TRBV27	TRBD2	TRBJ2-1	CASSLSRGGLADNEQFF	TGTGCCAGCAGTTTATCCCGGGGGGGACTAGCGGACAATGAGCAGTTCTTC
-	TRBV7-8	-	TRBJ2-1	CASSLPGDWYNEQFF	TGTGCCAGCAGCTTACCAGGAGATTGGTACAATGAGCAGTTCTTC
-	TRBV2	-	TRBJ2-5	CASSLEYQETQYF	TGTGCCAGCAGTCTTGAATACCAAGAGACCCAGTACTTC
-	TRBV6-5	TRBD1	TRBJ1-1	CASTRDSLMNTEAFF	TGTGCCAGCACCCGGGACAGCTTAATGAACACTGAAGCTTTCTTT
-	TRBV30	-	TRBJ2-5	CAWSLDSNQETQYF	TGTGCCTGGAGTTTGGACAGCAACCAAGAGACCCAGTACTTC
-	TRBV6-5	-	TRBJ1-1	CASSYLGGIGEAFF	TGTGCCAGCAGTTACTTGGGGGGAATTGGTGAAGCTTTCTTT